This record concerns one T cell receptor beta chain sequence. The CDR3 runs to 16 residues. V was clipped by 8 bases and J by 15 bases, with 31 bases between them. Germline lookup yields CDR1 SGHVS and CDR2 FQNEAQ. Participants were aged about 18 to 90 years from 20 to 30 US areas. Participants had their cohort set by participant-reported clinical history. The study counted Cohort 3 donors as recovered given two negative PCRs, clearance, or symptom resolution. The data are from a study of blood T cell repertoires in COVID-19. In the authors' methods: By means of reference gene primer amplification, nucleated cell counts were estimated. Libraries were prepared by immunoSEQ multiplex PCR; TCRdb keeps only in-frame clonotypes and omits some of them. That table furnishes V, J and clone size, whereas the DNA furnished D and trimming. The repertoire holds some 260,000 clones, with under 95% as singletons.

Input material: PBMCs or T cells enriched from blood (not recorded which). The sequence derives from a young woman who had recovered from COVID-19. The rearrangement uses TRBV7-8 and TRBJ1-4; D might be TRBD1 (6 bases). DNA of the CDR3: TGTGCCAGCCAGAGGGGGTTCCCTGGGACGGTAGAGAGGTTGTTTTTT. Its translation is CASQRGFPGTVERLFF.